These T cell receptor beta chains were read from a single sample in a study of PD-1 blockade in classical Hodgkin lymphoma. Assay used: immunoSEQ multiplex PCR; TCRdb lists only in-frame clones, some missing. The table includes tens of thousands of clones, more than 80% detected once. The input for sequencing was peripheral blood mononuclear cells (PBMCs), taken before the second cycle of nivolumab. The receptor set was obtained from a human donor with classical Hodgkin lymphoma. Both conserved end residues are part of each CDR3. The D gene is left open where the match is weak. Part of the rows lack a size; the others show once, few, many or a class for expanded clones.

D	size	J	V	DNA	CDR3
.	.	TRBJ1-2	TRBV2	TGTGCCAGCAGTGAAACGGGGGAGGATGGCTACACCTTC	CASSETGEDGYTF
.	.	TRBJ2-5	TRBV7-8	TGTGCCAGCAGCTTAGGGGCTCGGGGATCGAGAGGCCAAGAGACCCAGTACTTC	CASSLGARGSRGQETQYF
.	.	TRBJ1-5	TRBV7-8	TGTGCCAGCAGCTTATACCGGACAGTAAGCAATCAGCCCCAGCATTTT	CASSLYRTVSNQPQHF
TRBD2	.	TRBJ2-1	TRBV7-7	TGTGCTAGCAGCGTCGACGGGGGGGCGGGCAATGAGCAGTTCTTC	CASSVDGGAGNEQFF
TRBD1	.	TRBJ1-2	TRBV4-3	TGCGCCAGCAGCCGGGACAGGGCTGCTGGCTACACCTTC	CASSRDRAAGYTF
.	once	TRBJ1-6	TRBV28	TGTGCCAGCAGTTCCCCGGGACCACCGGTTTCACCCCTCCACTTT	CASSSPGPPVSPLHF
.	once	TRBJ2-7	TRBV4-1	TGCGCCAGCAGCCAAGGTGGGTCCAGCGAGGGCTACGAGCAGTACTTC	CASSQGGSSEGYEQYF
.	.	TRBJ1-1	TRBV12-5	TGTGCTAGTGGTTCAGACCTGAACACTGAAGCTTTCTTT	CASGSDLNTEAFF
.	.	TRBJ2-3	TRBV4-3	TGCGCCAGCAGCCCCGGGCTAGGGCACGATACGCAGTATTTT	CASSPGLGHDTQYF
TRBD1	once	TRBJ2-5	TRBV7-9	TGTGCCAGCAGCTCGCCAATCCAACAGGGGGATGAGACCCAGTACTTC	CASSSPIQQGDETQYF
.	once	TRBJ1-2	TRBV14	TGTGCCAGCAGCAAGGGTACAGGCCCTATGAACTATGGCTACACCTTC	CASSKGTGPMNYGYTF
.	.	TRBJ2-7	TRBV13	TGTGCCAGCAGCCTCGACGGGGCGGCCTACGAGCAGTACTTC	CASSLDGAAYEQYF
.	.	TRBJ2-1	TRBV29-1	TGCAGCGTCCGGCCGTACAATGAGCAGTTCTTC	CSVRPYNEQFF
.	few	TRBJ1-5	TRBV27	TGTGCCAGCAGGAGGACGGATAGCAATCAGCCCCAGCATTTT	CASRRTDSNQPQHF
.	.	TRBJ1-1	TRBV28	TGTGCCAGCGCTCGAGCCGGGGGGGCTGGGAACACTGAAGCTTTCTTT	CASARAGGAGNTEAFF
TRBD1	.	TRBJ2-7	TRBV10-3	TGTGCCATCAGTGGACAGGGTTCCTACGAGCAGTACTTC	CAISGQGSYEQYF
.	.	TRBJ1-1	TRBV6-5	TGTGCCAGCAGTTACGCGGCAGCGACGGAGGCTTTCTTT	CASSYAAATEAFF
.	once	TRBJ1-1	TRBV28	TGTGCCAGCAGTTTAGGGTCGGGGGCGAACACTGAAGCTTTCTTT	CASSLGSGANTEAFF
TRBD1	.	TRBJ2-7	TRBV7-8	TGTGCCAGCAGCCCCCCGGGACAGAAGGATCCTTCCTACGAGCAGTACTTC	CASSPPGQKDPSYEQYF
TRBD1	.	TRBJ2-2	TRBV2	TGTGCCAGCAGTGAACCCGCGATAGGACAGGGGGCTATCACCGGGGAGCTGTTTTTT	CASSEPAIGQGAITGELFF
.	.	TRBJ2-6	TRBV11-3	TGTGCCAGCAGCCCGACCTCTGGGGCCAACGTCCTGACTTTC	CASSPTSGANVLTF
.	few	TRBJ1-2	TRBV15	TGTGCCACCAGCGGCCCCGGGGTCAACTATGGCTACACCTTC	CATSGPGVNYGYTF
.	.	TRBJ2-4	TRBV7-9	TGTGCCAGCAGCTTGCTTCAGGGTTTAGCCAAAAACATTCAGTACTTC	CASSLLQGLAKNIQYF
.	.	TRBJ2-3	TRBV6-5	TGTGCCAGCAGTTCGTTAAGGCAGTTGACAGATACGCAGTATTTT	CASSSLRQLTDTQYF
.	.	TRBJ2-2	TRBV7-6	TGTGCCAGCAGACCTAGGGAGGTTCCCGGGGAGCTGTTTTTT	CASRPREVPGELFF
TRBD1	.	TRBJ1-1	TRBV18	TGTGCCAGCTCACCACTTCCGGACAGGGCGGAGAACACTGAAGCTTTCTTT	CASSPLPDRAENTEAFF
TRBD1	.	TRBJ1-4	TRBV4-1	TGCGCCAGCAGCCTCGCAGACAGGGGGAAGGAAAAACTGTTTTTT	CASSLADRGKEKLFF
TRBD1	.	TRBJ2-4	TRBV4-3	TGCGCCAGCAGCCAAGTAAGGGCCTCGCGTCAGGGGGAAAACATTCAGTACTTC	CASSQVRASRQGENIQYF
.	.	TRBJ1-5	TRBV6-5	TGTGCCAGCAGTTATGGTGGGACACCGAGGCCCCAGCATTTT	CASSYGGTPRPQHF
.	few	TRBJ2-7	TRBV15	TGTGCCACCAGCAGAGATATGACGGTGCAGTACTTC	CATSRDMTVQYF
TRBD1	.	TRBJ1-1	TRBV7-8	TGTGCCAGCAGCTTAACCGGACAGGGGACGGACACTGAAGCTTTCTTT	CASSLTGQGTDTEAFF
TRBD1	.	TRBJ2-2	TRBV6-4	TGTGCCAGCAGTCACACGACAGGGGGCCACACCGGGGAGCTGTTTTTT	CASSHTTGGHTGELFF
.	.	TRBJ1-5	TRBV2	TGTGCCAGCAGTGAATCGAGCGTGCCCCAGCATTTT	CASSESSVPQHF
.	.	TRBJ2-7	TRBV7-2	TGTGCCAGCAGCTTAGATCCAGGGGAGAAACAGTACTTC	CASSLDPGEKQYF
.	.	TRBJ1-1	TRBV5-4	TGTGCCAGCAGCTTGTGGGAGATGGTCTACACTGAAGCTTTCTTT	CASSLWEMVYTEAFF
.	.	TRBJ2-3	TRBV2	TGTGCCAGCAGTGAGGGCCTATTAGAGCAGTATTTT	CASSEGLLEQYF
.	.	TRBJ2-5	TRBV2	TGTGCCAGCAGTGGTGGCAGCCACCAAGAGACCCAGTACTTC	CASSGGSHQETQYF
TRBD2	.	TRBJ2-1	TRBV4-3	TGCGCCAGCAGCCAAGGGCTCTTTAGCGGGGGGTCCTACAATGAGCAGTTCTTC	CASSQGLFSGGSYNEQFF
.	.	TRBJ2-4	TRBV6-6	TGTGCCAGCAGTACAAGTGGGGCTTTGGACATTCAGTACTTC	CASSTSGALDIQYF
TRBD1	.	TRBJ1-3	TRBV7-2	TGTGCCAGCAGCTTAAATGCAGGGGGTGGAAACACCATATATTTT	CASSLNAGGGNTIYF
TRBD1	.	TRBJ2-7	TRBV4-2	TGTGCCAGCAGCCAAGTAGGACAGGAGTACGAGCAGTACTTC	CASSQVGQEYEQYF
.	once	TRBJ1-5	TRBV28	TGTGCCAGCGCCCCCCGTTGGCAGCCCCAGCATTTT	CASAPRWQPQHF
.	few	TRBJ2-2	TRBV11-3	TGTGCCAGCAGCTACGCCGGTACCGGGGAGCTGTTTTTT	CASSYAGTGELFF
.	.	TRBJ1-6	TRBV27	TGTGCCAGCAGTTCTAGACAAGGCCTTAATTCACCCCTCCACTTT	CASSSRQGLNSPLHF
.	.	TRBJ2-7	TRBV5-6	TGTGCCAGCAGCTTAGGGAGACGCGAGCAGTACTTC	CASSLGRREQYF
TRBD2	.	TRBJ2-3	TRBV7-3	TGTGCCAGCAGCTTAAACGGGGGGACCACAGATACGCAGTATTTT	CASSLNGGTTDTQYF
TRBD1	.	TRBJ2-7	TRBV6-6	TGTGCCAGCCGCTTTGGGGGACAGGGATACGAGCAGTACTTC	CASRFGGQGYEQYF
.	few	TRBJ1-3	TRBV7-9	TGTGCCAGCAGCTTAATTTTGGCTGGAAACACCATATATTTT	CASSLILAGNTIYF
TRBD1	.	TRBJ2-7	TRBV29-1	TGCAGCGTTGAAGATGGGGGGACAGGGGGCGAGCAGTACTTC	CSVEDGGTGGEQYF
.	.	TRBJ2-1	TRBV10-1	TGCGCCAGCAGTGAGGCTACGGGGCAAGGCCCGGATTTTAACGGTGAGCAGTTCTTC	CASSEATGQGPDFNGEQFF
TRBD1	.	TRBJ2-1	TRBV18	TGTGCCAGCTCTCCCCGGGACAGGGGGCACAGCTCCTACAATGAGCAGTTCTTC	CASSPRDRGHSSYNEQFF
TRBD1	.	TRBJ2-1	TRBV27	TGTGCCAGCAGTTTGGAAGGAGGGACAGGGAACAATGAGCAGTTCTTC	CASSLEGGTGNNEQFF
TRBD1	.	TRBJ2-3	TRBV9	TGTGCCAGCAGCTCCCAAGATGGCAGGGGGCCCACAGATACGCAGTATTTT	CASSSQDGRGPTDTQYF
TRBD1	once	TRBJ1-5	TRBV7-9	TGTGCCAGCAGCTCGACAGGGAACAATCAGCCCCAGCATTTT	CASSSTGNNQPQHF
TRBD1	.	TRBJ1-6	TRBV27	TGTGCCAGCAGACCGGGACAGGGAAGTTCACCCCTCCACTTT	CASRPGQGSSPLHF
TRBD1	.	TRBJ1-5	TRBV28	TGTGCCAGCAGACCCCCGGGACAGACTCGCCCCCAGCATTTT	CASRPPGQTRPQHF
TRBD1	.	TRBJ1-2	TRBV19	TGTGCCAGTAGGCCCGGAGACAGGGGGGGGTATGGCTACACCTTC	CASRPGDRGGYGYTF
.	.	TRBJ2-5	TRBV5-4	TGTGCCACCCACAGGACGGGTTTCCAAGAGACCCAGTACTTC	CATHRTGFQETQYF
TRBD2	.	TRBJ2-2	TRBV11-2	TGTGCCAGCAGCCGGGGGGTGGACGGGGAGCTGTTTTTT	CASSRGVDGELFF
.	.	TRBJ1-4	TRBV2	TGTGCCAGCAGGGGGAGCGCCAGGGTATTCGAAAAACTGTTTTTT	CASRGSARVFEKLFF